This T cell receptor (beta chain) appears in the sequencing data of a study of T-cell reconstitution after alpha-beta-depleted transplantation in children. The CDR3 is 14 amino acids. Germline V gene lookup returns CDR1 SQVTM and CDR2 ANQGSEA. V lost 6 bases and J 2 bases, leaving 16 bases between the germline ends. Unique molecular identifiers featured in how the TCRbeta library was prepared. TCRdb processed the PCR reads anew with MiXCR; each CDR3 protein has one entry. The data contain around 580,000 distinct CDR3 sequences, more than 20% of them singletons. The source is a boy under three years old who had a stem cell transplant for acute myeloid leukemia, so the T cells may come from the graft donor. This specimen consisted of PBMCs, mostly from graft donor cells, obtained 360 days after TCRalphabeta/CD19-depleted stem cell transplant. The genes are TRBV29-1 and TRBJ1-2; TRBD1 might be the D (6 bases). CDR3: CSVLFWGRNYGYTF. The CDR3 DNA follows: TGCAGCGTACTCTTTTGGGGGCGAAACTATGGCTACACCTTC. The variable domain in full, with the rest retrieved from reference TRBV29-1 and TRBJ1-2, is SAVISQKPSRDICQRGTSLTIQCQVDSQVTMMFWYRQQPGQSLTLIATANQGSEATYESGFVIDKFPISRPNLTFSTLTVSNMSPEDSSIYLCSVLFWGRNYGYTFGSGTRLTVV.